Presented here are 25 T cell receptor beta chains from one specimen sequenced in a study of cytomegalovirus exposure and HLA in healthy donors. It was with 60 Vbeta and 13 Jbeta primers that the PCR ran. The assay was immunoSEQ multiplex PCR, and TCRdb's table has in-frame clones only and misses some. The sample records about 59,000 clones, roughly four fifths being singletons. Sequencing was performed on PBMCs. The origin of the receptors is a human donor in good health.

This clone was picked up a small number of times. V usage is TRBV19 and J usage is TRBJ2-7, with 11 nucleotides matching TRBD1. The CDR3 totals 16 residues. V was pared by 3 bases and J by 2 bases, with 6 bases of the junction left unmatched. The germline CDR1 and CDR2 sequences are LNHDA and SQIVND (reference sequence). The CDR3 here is CASSMVGGQGAYEQYF. In DNA, the CDR3 is TGTGCCAGTAGTATGGTGGGGGGACAGGGGGCCTACGAGCAGTACTTC.

This clone showed up just once. The chain is built from TRBV4-2 and TRBJ1-1; no definite D call. V was shortened by 0 bases and J by 1 base, with 9 bases between the two germline ends. The CDR3 sequence is 15 residues long. CDR1 and CDR2 from the germline V gene are LGHNA and YNFKEQ. CDR3 loop: CASSQDLRSNTEAFF. The CDR3, as DNA: TGTGCCAGCAGCCAAGATCTTCGGTCGAACACTGAAGCTTTCTTT.

The CDR3 spells CASRPTKSFTDTQYF. DNA of the CDR3: TGTGCCAGCAGGCCCACTAAGTCCTTCACAGATACGCAGTATTTT. The rearrangement joins TRBV28 to TRBJ2-3; D unresolved. The length of the CDR3 is 15 residues. Germline loops: CDR1 MDHEN, CDR2 SYDVKM. V was trimmed by 6 bases and J by 2 bases, leaving 15 bases between them.

V usage is TRBV7-2 and J usage is TRBJ1-4; D might be TRBD1 (5 bases). Germline V gene lookup returns CDR1 SGHTA and CDR2 FQGNSA. The CDR3 spans 13 residues. Trimming stripped 4 bases from V and 8 bases from J, with 11 bases between. This CDR3 is CASSWDFREKLFF. As DNA, the CDR3 is TGTGCCAGCAGCTGGGACTTCAGGGAAAAACTGTTTTTT.

The V and J genes are TRBV5-4 and TRBJ1-2, with TRBD1 identical over 12 bases. This CDR3 is built from 15 residues. Germline trimming cut 4 bases from V and 8 bases from J; bases unmatched to any gene: 9. From germline, CDR1 is SGHNT and CDR2 YYREEE (reference sequence). The CDR3 nucleotides read TGTGCCAGCAGCCAAAGGGACAGGGGGCTCGAGGGCTACACCTTC. It translates to CASSQRDRGLEGYTF.

The genes are TRBV4-3 and TRBJ2-7, with a possible D match to TRBD2 (6 bases). There are 14 residues in the CDR3. Germline CDR1 LGHNA, CDR2 YSLEER. Trimming took 4 bases from V and 0 from J, leaving 10 bases between them. Written as DNA, the CDR3 is TGCGCCAGCAGCCCGGGACTTATCTCCTACGAGCAGTACTTC. This translates into CASSPGLISYEQYF.

This rearrangement joins TRBV7-3 to TRBJ2-3; the match to TRBD2 covers 9 bases. Germline assignment: CDR1 SGHTA and CDR2 FQGTGA. Unmatched junction bases numbered 1, after V lost 4 bases and J lost 2 bases. The CDR3 spans 14 residues. The CDR3 coding sequence is TGTGCCAGCAGCTCGGGACTAGCCACAGATACGCAGTATTTT. Protein product: CASSSGLATDTQYF.

Regarding this clone: The junction does not match germline at one end; this may be a read error. The chain is built from TRBV20-1 and TRBJ1-2, with D perhaps matching TRBD1 (6 bases). The CDR3 loop spans 10 amino acids. Germline CDR1 reads DFQATT; CDR2 reads SNEGSKA (reference sequence). The CDR3 DNA sequence: TGCAGTGCTGCTACCGACAGGCCGCTCTTC. This sequence encodes CSAATDRPLF.

The genes are TRBV6-1 and TRBJ2-5, with 15 bases fitting TRBD2. This CDR3 has 19 residues. Germline CDR1 and CDR2: MNHNS and SASEGT. After removal of 0 bases from V and 2 bases from J, the junction contained 7 bases not matched to a gene. CDR3 bases: TGTGCCAGCAGTGAAGCTTGGACTAGCGGGAGGGCCGTTCAAGAGACCCAGTACTTC. Its protein product is CASSEAWTSGRAVQETQYF.

The CDR3 is CASSPPVGIGTQYF. For the CDR3, the DNA is TGTGCCAGCTCACCACCGGTCGGGATTGGTACGCAGTATTTT. The gene calls are TRBV18 and TRBJ2-3; D is perhaps TRBD2 (5 bases). V lost 0 bases, J lost 8 bases, and 12 bases lay in between. CDR3 size: 14 residues. CDR1 is KGHSH and CDR2 is LQKENI in the germline V gene.

The chain carries TRBV15 and TRBJ2-1; 11 positions match TRBD1. Germline CDR1 and CDR2: LNHNV and YYDKDF (reference sequence). CDR3 length: 20 residues. The junction had 14 bases not matched to a gene; V was cut back by 0 bases and J by 4 bases. The DNA of the CDR3 is TGTGCCACCAGCAGAGATCGAGGGACAGGGGGAGTTACCCCTTACAATGAGCAGTTCTTC. It specifies CATSRDRGTGGVTPYNEQFF.

V gene TRBV6-6 combines with J gene TRBJ1-5; 8 bases are a match to TRBD1. Germline CDR1 MNHNY, CDR2 SVGAGI (reference sequence). The CDR3 consists of 15 residues. V shed 8 bases, J shed 3 bases, and the junction held 9 bases outside the gene matches. CDR3 in DNA: TGTGCCAGCTTCGGGACAGGCGGGGTCAATCAGCCCCAGCATTTT. It encodes CASFGTGGVNQPQHF.

This chain connects TRBV5-4 to TRBJ1-2; 12 bases agree with TRBD1. The germline CDR1 and CDR2 sequences are SGHNT and YYREEE (reference sequence). The CDR3 totals 14 residues. Germline trimming cut 4 bases from V and 8 bases from J; bases unmatched to any gene: 6. The CDR3 DNA reads TGTGCCAGCAGCGTGGGACAGGGGGCGCCAGGCTACACCTTC. Its protein is CASSVGQGAPGYTF.

The rearrangement links TRBV5-6 to TRBJ2-7; the D gene is possibly TRBD2 (6 bases). The CDR3 runs to 14 residues. Trimming removed 0 bases from V and 2 bases from J, with 9 bases in between. The germline V gene encodes CDR1 SGHDT and CDR2 YYEEEE. In DNA, the CDR3 is TGTGCCAGCAGCTTGGGGGGGGAAACCTACGAGCAGTACTTC. It encodes CASSLGGETYEQYF.

The V gene is TRBV7-2, the J gene TRBJ1-2; 9 positions match TRBD1. The CDR3 is made up of 16 amino acids. The germline V gene encodes CDR1 SGHTA and CDR2 FQGNSA. Trimming removed 5 bases from V and 8 bases from J; junction bases left unmatched: 15. The CDR3 loop is CASSTQTGTGSRGYTF. In nucleotides, the CDR3 is TGTGCCAGCAGCACCCAGACCGGGACAGGGAGTCGGGGCTACACCTTC.

The chain is built from TRBV2 and TRBJ1-1, with a tentative D call TRBD1 (5 bases). The germline V gene encodes CDR1 SNHLY and CDR2 FYNNEI. CDR3 length: 14 residues. V was cut by 5 bases and J by 1 base, with 11 bases left in between. The CDR3 DNA sequence: TGTGCCAGCAGTAGGACACTCACGAACACTGAAGCTTTCTTT. The encoded protein is CASSRTLTNTEAFF.

This chain links TRBV29-1 with TRBJ2-5; 9 nucleotides agree with TRBD2. This CDR3 contains 13 residues. The germline V gene has CDR1 SQVTM and CDR2 ANQGSEA. The V gene end was trimmed by 7 bases and the J gene end by 5 bases; junction bases not matched to a gene: 8. This CDR3 reads CSARAGGIETQYF. The DNA of the CDR3 is TGCAGCGCTCGGGCGGGAGGGATCGAGACCCAGTACTTC.

The V gene is TRBV4-3, the J gene TRBJ1-5; D uncertain. CDR1 LGHNA and CDR2 YSLEER come from the germline V gene. The CDR3 extends over 15 amino acids. With 1 base removed from V and 4 bases from J, the gap between germline ends came to 11 bases. The chain's CDR3 is CASSQVRRTNQPQHF. The DNA for the CDR3 is TGCGCCAGCAGCCAAGTACGGAGAACGAATCAGCCCCAGCATTTT.

This chain connects TRBV4-1 to TRBJ2-7; 13 bases map to TRBD2. This CDR3 is built from 16 residues. CDR1 is MGHRA and CDR2 is YSYEKL in the germline V gene. Unmatched junction bases numbered 11, after V lost 5 bases and J lost 7 bases. CDR3 nucleotide sequence: TGCGCCAGCAGCGTTGGCCGCCAGACTAGCGGGGGGGAGCAGTACTTC. Amino acids: CASSVGRQTSGGEQYF.

This clone came up a few times. The chain joins TRBV6-5 to TRBJ2-1; TRBD2 matches 11 bases. The CDR3 length is 15 residues. Germline loops: CDR1 MNHEY, CDR2 SVGAGI. V lost 6 bases, J lost 3 bases, and 4 bases stayed unmatched. As DNA, the CDR3 is TGTGCCAGCAGAGACGGACTAGCGGGCTACAATGAGCAGTTCTTC. This sequence encodes CASRDGLAGYNEQFF.

The chain links TRBV10-2 to TRBJ2-5; D could derive from TRBD1 or TRBD2 (5 bases each). The J call may be mistaken, given a closer DNA end match to TRBJ2-7. CDR1 and CDR2 from the germline V gene are WSHSY and SAAADI. The CDR3 consists of 14 residues. The CDR3 coding sequence is TGCGCCAGCAGTGAAACGGTGGGGGACTACGAGCAGTACTTC. This translates into CASSETVGDYEQYF.

The genes are TRBV2 and TRBJ2-2; 10 bases fit TRBD2. This CDR3 has 13 residues. Unmatched junction bases numbered 1, after V lost 9 bases and J lost 3 bases. The germline gives CDR1 SNHLY, CDR2 FYNNEI. CDR3 region: CASLAGDTGELFF. The CDR3 DNA sequence: TGTGCCAGTCTAGCGGGGGACACCGGGGAGCTGTTTTTT.

As to this clone: An end of the junction does not agree with germline; a read error may underlie this. The CDR3 nucleotides are TGTTCCAGCAGCACCCAGGACAGGGCTAACTATGGCTACACCTTC. Its translation: CSSSTQDRANYGYTF. V is TRBV7-9 and J is TRBJ1-2; 8 nucleotides align to TRBD1. Germline assignment: CDR1 SEHNR and CDR2 FQNEAQ (reference sequence). The CDR3 contains 15 residues.

The chain recombines TRBV18 with TRBJ2-1; 10 bases line up with TRBD2. J was trimmed by 10 bases and V by 3 bases; bases with no gene match: 15. Germline V CDR1 and CDR2: KGHSH, LQKENI. The CDR3 consists of 17 residues. CDR3 region: CASSPNLAGEYSGEQFF. DNA for the CDR3: TGTGCCAGCTCACCGAATCTAGCGGGAGAGTACTCGGGCGAGCAGTTCTTC.

This clone appeared a single time. The gene calls are TRBV5-1 and TRBJ2-1; TRBD2 is a possible D gene (5 bases). V was clipped by 4 bases and J by 6 bases, with 26 bases between them. The CDR3 runs to 18 residues. Germline CDR1 and CDR2: SGHRS and YFSETQ. The CDR3 DNA sequence: TGCGCCAGCAGCCCACCACAAAGATTGGCGGGTGGGGTCAATGAGCAGTTCTTC. It codes for CASSPPQRLAGGVNEQFF.